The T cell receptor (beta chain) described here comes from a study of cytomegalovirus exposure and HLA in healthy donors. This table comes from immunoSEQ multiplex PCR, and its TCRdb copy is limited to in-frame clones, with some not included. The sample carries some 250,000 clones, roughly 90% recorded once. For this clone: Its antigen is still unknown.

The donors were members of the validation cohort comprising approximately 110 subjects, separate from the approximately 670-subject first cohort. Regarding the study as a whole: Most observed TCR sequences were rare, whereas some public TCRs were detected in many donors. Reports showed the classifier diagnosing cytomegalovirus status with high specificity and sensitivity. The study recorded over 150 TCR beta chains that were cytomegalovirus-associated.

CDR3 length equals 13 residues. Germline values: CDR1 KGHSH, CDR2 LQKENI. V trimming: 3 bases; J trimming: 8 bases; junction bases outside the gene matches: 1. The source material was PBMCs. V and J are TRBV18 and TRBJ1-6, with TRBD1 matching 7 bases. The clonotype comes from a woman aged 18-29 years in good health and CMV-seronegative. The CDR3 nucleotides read TGTGCCAGCTCACCTACAGGGGATTCACCCCTCCACTTT. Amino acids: CASSPTGDSPLHF.